The 4 T cell receptor beta chains in this list originate from one sample, sequenced in a study of OX40 agonist ivuxolimab in advanced cancers. The method was immunoSEQ multiplex PCR; TCRdb's version includes in-frame clones alone and lacks a portion of them. The table includes tens of thousands of clones, approximately 90% detected once. This material consisted of CD4+ or CD8+ T cells sorted from blood, taken in a trial of the OX40 agonist ivuxolimab. All receptors come from an adult with an advanced solid tumor such as melanoma, head and neck, liver or kidney cancer.

The chain employs TRBV19 and TRBJ2-7; maybe TRBD2 (5 bases). Trimming pared 1 base from V and 4 bases from J, leaving 11 bases between. Looked up from germline, CDR1 is LNHDA and CDR2 is SQIVND (reference sequence). This CDR3 is built from 14 residues. CDR3: CASSIGAPGYEQYF. CDR3 in DNA: TGTGCCAGTAGTATAGGGGCCCCGGGGTACGAGCAGTACTTC. The variable domain in full, with the rest retrieved from reference TRBV19 and TRBJ2-7, is DGGITQSPKYLFRKEGQNVTLSCEQNLNHDAMYWYRQDPGQGLRLIYYSQIVNDFQKGDIAEGYSVSREKKESFPLTVTSAQKNPTAFYLCASSIGAPGYEQYFGPGTRLTVT.

The J gene is TRBJ1-5, the V gene TRBV4-1, with D unresolved. The V gene lost 0 bases and the J gene lost 6 bases, with 9 bases spanning the gap. This CDR3 contains 14 residues. Germline values: CDR1 MGHRA, CDR2 YSYEKL. CDR3 residues: CASSQDVVAQPQHF. The CDR3, as DNA: TGCGCCAGCAGCCAAGATGTGGTGGCTCAGCCCCAGCATTTT.

V gene TRBV6-5 combines with J gene TRBJ2-7; D is unresolved. This CDR3 has 15 amino acids. The germline CDR1 and CDR2 sequences are MNHEY and SVGAGI. V was trimmed by 2 bases and J by 0 bases, leaving 11 bases between them. CDR3 sequence: CASSYGVGTSYEQYF. The DNA of the CDR3 is TGTGCCAGCAGTTACGGGGTAGGAACCTCCTACGAGCAGTACTTC.

V is TRBV7-3 and J is TRBJ2-1; D perhaps matches TRBD2 (6 bases). From germline, CDR1 is SGHTA and CDR2 FQGTGA. This CDR3 comprises 15 residues. Deletions cut 2 bases from V and 5 bases from J, with 13 bases between. The CDR3 DNA is TGTGCCAGCAGCTTATGGGGACTGCCTCACAATGAGCAGTTCTTC. This gives the protein CASSLWGLPHNEQFF.